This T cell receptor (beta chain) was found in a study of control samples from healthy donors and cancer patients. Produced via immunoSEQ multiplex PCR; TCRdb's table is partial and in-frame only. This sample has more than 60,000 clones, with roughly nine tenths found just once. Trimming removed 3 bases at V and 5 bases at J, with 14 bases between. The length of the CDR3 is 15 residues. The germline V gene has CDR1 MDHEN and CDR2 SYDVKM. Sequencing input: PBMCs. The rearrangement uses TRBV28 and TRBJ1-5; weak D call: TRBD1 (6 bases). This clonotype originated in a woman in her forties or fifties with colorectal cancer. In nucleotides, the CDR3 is TGTGCCAGCAGTTTGGGGGCAGGGTGGGATCAGCCCCAGCATTTT. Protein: CASSLGAGWDQPQHF.